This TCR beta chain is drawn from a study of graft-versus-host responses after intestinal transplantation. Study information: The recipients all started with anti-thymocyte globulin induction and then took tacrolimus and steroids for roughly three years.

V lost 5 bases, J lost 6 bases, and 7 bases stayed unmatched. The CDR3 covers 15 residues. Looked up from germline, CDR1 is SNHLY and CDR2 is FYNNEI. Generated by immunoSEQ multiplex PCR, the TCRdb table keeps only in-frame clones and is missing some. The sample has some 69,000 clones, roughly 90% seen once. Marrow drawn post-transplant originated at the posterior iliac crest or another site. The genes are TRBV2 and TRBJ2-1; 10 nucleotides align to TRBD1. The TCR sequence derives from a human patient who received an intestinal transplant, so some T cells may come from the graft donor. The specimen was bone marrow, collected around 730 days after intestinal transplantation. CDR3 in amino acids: CASSTRDRGGNEQFF. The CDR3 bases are TGTGCCAGCAGTACCCGGGACAGGGGAGGCAATGAGCAGTTCTTC.